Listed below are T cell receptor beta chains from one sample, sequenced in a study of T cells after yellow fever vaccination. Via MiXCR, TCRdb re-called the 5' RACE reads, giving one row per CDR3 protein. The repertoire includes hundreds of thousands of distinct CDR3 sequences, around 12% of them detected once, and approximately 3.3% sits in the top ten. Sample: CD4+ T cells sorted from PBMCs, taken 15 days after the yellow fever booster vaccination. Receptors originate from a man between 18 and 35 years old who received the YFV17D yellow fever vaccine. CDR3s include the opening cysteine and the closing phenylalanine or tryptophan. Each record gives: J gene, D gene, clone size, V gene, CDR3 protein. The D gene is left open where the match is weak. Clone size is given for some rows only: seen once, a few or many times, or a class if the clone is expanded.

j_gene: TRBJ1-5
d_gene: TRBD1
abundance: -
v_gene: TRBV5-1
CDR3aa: CASSATGHQPQHF

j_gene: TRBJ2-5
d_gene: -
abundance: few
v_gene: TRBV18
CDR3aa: CASSQGMSETQYF

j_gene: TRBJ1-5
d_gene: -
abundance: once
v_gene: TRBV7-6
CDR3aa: CASSERRGSNQPQHF

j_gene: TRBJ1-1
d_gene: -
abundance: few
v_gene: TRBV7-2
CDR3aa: CASSSPHPGTKNTEAFF

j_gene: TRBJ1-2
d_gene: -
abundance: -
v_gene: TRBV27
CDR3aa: CASSLNGAYGYTF

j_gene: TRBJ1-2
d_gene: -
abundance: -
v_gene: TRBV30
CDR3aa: CAWSVAGLLGYTF

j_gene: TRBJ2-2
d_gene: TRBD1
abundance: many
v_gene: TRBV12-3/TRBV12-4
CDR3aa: CASSSQGRELFF

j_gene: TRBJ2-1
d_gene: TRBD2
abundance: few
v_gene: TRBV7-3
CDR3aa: CASSRRGRGNEQFF

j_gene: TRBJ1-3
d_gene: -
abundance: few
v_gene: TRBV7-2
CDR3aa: CASSFQSSGNTIYF

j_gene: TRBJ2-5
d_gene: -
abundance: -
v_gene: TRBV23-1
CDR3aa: CASSQFTAGIRETQYF

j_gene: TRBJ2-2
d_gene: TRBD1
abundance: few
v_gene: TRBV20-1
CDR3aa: CSARYLVPGQGAVDTGELFF

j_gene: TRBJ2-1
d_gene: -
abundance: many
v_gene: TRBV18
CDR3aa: CASSPQDQAFSYNEQFF

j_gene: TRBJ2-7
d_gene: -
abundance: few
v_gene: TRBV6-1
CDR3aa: CASSGPTFTFGFEQYF

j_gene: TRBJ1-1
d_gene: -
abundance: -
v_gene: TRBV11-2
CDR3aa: CASSLLGGAEAFF

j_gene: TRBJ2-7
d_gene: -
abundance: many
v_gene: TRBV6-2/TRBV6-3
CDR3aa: CASSDPVSRPFSYEQYF

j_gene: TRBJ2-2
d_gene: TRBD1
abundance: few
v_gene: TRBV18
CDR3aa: CASSQRTGVAGELFF

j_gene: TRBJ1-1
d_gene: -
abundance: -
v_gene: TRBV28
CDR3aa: CASSLIDAVGTEAFF

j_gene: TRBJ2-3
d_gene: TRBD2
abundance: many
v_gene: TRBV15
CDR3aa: CATSNGRGTDTQYF

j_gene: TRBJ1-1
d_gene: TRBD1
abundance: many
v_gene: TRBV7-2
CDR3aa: CASSRPGQGARAFF

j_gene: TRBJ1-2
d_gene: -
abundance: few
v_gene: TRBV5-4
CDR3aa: CASSPDVGLNGYTF

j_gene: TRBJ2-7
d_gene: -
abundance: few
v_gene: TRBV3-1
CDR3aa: CASSQTAVYEQYF

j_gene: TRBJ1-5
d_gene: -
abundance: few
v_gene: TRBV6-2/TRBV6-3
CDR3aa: CASNDRNQPQHF

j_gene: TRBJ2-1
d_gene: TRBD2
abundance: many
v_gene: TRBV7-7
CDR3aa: CASSPNVGGTTSYNEQFF

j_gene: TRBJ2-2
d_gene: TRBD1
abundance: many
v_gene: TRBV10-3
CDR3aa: CAISRQGWTGELFF

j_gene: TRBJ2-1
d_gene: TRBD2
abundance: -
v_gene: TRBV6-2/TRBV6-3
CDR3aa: CASGILGLAVYNEQFF

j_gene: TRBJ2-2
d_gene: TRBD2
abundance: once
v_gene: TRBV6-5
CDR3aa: CASSSPGGVRTGELFF

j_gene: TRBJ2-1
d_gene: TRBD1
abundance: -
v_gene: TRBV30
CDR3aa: CAWTAGGNEQFF

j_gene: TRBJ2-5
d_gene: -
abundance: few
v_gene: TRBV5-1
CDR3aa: CASSLAAGTPQETQYF

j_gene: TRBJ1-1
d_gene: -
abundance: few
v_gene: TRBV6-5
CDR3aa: CASTQHSRRPTEAFF

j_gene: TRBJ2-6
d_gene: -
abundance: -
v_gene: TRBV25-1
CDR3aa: CASSDPYSGANVLTF

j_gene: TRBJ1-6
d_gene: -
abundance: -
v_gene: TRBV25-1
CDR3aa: CASSEGGSSYNSPLHF

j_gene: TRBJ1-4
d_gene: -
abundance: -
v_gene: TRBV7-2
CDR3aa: CASSFYRSREEKLFF

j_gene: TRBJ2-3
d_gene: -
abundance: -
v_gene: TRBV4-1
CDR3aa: CASSQGDRRDTQYF

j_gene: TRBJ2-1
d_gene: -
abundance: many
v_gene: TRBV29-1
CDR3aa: CSVEDVKGGNNEQFF

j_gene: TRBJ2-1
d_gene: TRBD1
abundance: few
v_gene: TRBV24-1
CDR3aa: CATSGGQGAYNEQFF

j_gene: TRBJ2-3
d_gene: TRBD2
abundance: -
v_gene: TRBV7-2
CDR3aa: CASRPPGLAGTFGSDTQYF

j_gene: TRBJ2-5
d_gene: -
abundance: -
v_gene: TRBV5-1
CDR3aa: CASSLEGVKETQYF

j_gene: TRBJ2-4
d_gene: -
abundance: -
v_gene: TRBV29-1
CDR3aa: CSVSGVGKPSDDIQYF

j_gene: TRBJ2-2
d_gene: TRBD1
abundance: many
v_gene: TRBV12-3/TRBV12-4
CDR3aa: CASSRQLGQGTGELFF

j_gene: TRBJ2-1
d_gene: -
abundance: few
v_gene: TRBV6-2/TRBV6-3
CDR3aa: CASIGLGRMSYNEQFF

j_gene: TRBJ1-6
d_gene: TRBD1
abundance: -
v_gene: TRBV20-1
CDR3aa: CSASPGTGDSPLHF

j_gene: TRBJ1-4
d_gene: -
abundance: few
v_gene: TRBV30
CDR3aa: CAWSPGQSNEKLFF

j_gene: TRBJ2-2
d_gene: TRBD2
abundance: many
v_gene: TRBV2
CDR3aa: CASSAAGGRKYTGELFF

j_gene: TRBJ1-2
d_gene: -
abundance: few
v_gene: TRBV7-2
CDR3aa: CASSPGPGYTF

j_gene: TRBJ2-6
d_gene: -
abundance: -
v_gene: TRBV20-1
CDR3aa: CRALGANVLTF

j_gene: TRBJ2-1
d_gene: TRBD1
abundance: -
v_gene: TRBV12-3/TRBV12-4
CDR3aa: CASSWDRGSYNEQFF

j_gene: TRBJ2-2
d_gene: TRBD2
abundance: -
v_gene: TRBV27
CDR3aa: CASSLQRGGFGELFF

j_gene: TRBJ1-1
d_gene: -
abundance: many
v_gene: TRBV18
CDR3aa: CASSPPEGGGVNTEAFF

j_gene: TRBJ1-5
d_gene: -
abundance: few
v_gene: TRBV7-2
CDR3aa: CASSSQGMAQHF